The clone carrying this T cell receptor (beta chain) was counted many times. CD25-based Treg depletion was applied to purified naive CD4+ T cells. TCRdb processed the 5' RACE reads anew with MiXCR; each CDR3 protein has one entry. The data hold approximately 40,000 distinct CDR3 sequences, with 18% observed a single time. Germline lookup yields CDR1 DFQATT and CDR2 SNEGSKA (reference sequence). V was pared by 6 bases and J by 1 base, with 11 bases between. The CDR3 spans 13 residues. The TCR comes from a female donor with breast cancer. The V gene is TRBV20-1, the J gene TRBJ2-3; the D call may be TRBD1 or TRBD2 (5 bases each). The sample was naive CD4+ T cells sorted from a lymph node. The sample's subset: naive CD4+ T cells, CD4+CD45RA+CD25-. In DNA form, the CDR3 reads TGCAGTGCACACCTGGGACGCACAGATACGCAGTATTTT. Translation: CSAHLGRTDTQYF.